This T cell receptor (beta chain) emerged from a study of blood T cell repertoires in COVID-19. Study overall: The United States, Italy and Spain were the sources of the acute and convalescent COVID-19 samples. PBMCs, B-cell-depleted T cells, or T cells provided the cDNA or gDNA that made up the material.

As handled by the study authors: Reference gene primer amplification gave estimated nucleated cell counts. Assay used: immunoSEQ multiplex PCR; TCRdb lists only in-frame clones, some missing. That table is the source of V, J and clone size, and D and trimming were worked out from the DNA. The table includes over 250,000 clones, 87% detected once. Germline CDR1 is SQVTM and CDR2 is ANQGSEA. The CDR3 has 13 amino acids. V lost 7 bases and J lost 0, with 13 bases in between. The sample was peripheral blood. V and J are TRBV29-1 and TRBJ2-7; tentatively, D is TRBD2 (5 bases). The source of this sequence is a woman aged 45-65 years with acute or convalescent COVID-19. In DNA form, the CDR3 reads TGCAGCGCCCGGCGGGCCGGCTCCTACGAGCAGTACTTC. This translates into CSARRAGSYEQYF.